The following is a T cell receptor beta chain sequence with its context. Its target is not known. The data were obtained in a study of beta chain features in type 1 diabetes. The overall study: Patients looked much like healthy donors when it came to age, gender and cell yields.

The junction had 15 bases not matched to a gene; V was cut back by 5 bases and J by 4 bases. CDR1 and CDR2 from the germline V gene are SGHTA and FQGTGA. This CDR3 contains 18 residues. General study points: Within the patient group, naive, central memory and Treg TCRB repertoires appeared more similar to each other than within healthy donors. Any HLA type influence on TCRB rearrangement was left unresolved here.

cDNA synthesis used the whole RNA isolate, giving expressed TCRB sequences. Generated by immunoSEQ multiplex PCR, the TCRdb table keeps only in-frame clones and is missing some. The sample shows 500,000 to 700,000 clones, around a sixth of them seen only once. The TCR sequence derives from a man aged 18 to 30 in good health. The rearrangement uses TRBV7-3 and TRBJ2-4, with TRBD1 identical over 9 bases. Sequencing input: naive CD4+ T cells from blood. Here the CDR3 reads CASSRENLQGALKNIQYF. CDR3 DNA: TGTGCCAGCAGCCGGGAGAACCTACAGGGGGCTCTTAAAAACATTCAGTACTTC.